This T cell receptor beta chain derives from a study of naive and memory T cell subsets. Four subsets defined by CD45RA and CD27 were sorted after CD3, CD4, CD8 and live/dead staining. As regards this clonotype: Its antigen is currently unknown.

Study observations and caveats: In CD4 and CD8 cells, diversity dropped from naive through EMRA. Between naive and memory subsets, TCR abundance power law exponents differed.

Two oligonucleotides, mixed equimolar, formed the beta constant-region primer covering TRBC1 and TRBC2. TCRdb reanalysed the UMI-ligation and nested PCR reads using MiXCR and keeps one entry per CDR3 protein. The sample has some 85,000 distinct CDR3 sequences; under 15% are singletons. The source of this sequence is a human donor in good health. The sequencing sample was made of central memory CD4+ T cells from blood.

CDR3 sequence reads: CSAWTSGSSKETQYF. CDR3 DNA: TGCAGTGCATGGACTAGCGGGAGCTCCAAAGAGACCCAGTACTTC. This chain joins TRBV20-1 and TRBJ2-5, with 13 bases lining up with TRBD2. The V and J ends lost 6 bases and 3 bases, in that order; junction bases with no gene match: 7. From germline, CDR1 is DFQATT and CDR2 SNEGSKA (reference sequence). The CDR3 is 15 residues long.